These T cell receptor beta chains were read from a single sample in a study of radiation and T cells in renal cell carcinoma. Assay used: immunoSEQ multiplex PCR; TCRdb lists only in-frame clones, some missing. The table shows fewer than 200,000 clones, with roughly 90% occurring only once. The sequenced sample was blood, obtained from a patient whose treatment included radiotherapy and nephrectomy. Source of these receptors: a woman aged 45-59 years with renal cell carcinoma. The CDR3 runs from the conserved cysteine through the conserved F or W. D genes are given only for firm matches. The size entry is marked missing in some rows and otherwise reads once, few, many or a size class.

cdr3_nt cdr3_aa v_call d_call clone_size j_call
TGTGCCAGCTCCGCTACGGTGTTAGGAAGTGGCACCATATATTTT CASSATVLGSGTIYF TRBV7-2 NA NA TRBJ1-3
TGTGCCAGCAGCTTGGCCGGGACAGGGTATCCAGATACGCAGTATTTT CASSLAGTGYPDTQYF TRBV11-1 TRBD1 once TRBJ2-3
TGTGCCACCAGCCGGGGGGGACTAGCGGATTCCTACGAGCAGTACTTC CATSRGGLADSYEQYF TRBV19 TRBD2 NA TRBJ2-7
TGTGCCAGCGGGACAGGGGGCCTGGACGAGCAGTACTTC CASGTGGLDEQYF TRBV9 TRBD1 NA TRBJ2-7
TGTGCCAGCAGTGACCCAGCTTTACCGGGGGGCTACGAGCAGTACTTC CASSDPALPGGYEQYF TRBV6-1 TRBD2 NA TRBJ2-7
TGTGCCAGCAGTCCAACAGGGGTTAATGAAAAACTGTTTTTT CASSPTGVNEKLFF TRBV7-2 TRBD1 NA TRBJ1-4
TGTGCCATCAGTGAGTCTCGGATTGTCAGGACAGGGGGCTCCGATGGCTACACCTTC CAISESRIVRTGGSDGYTF TRBV10-3 TRBD1 NA TRBJ1-2
TGTGCCAGCAGTAGAGGACAGGGGGTCTTGGGGGAGACCCAGTACTTC CASSRGQGVLGETQYF TRBV25-1 TRBD1 NA TRBJ2-5
TGCGCCAGCAGCTCCTCAGGGGGCGCGGGCTATGGCTACACCTTC CASSSSGGAGYGYTF TRBV5-1 TRBD1 NA TRBJ1-2
TGTGCCAGCTCCCCTCGGACAGAAAACTATGGCTACACCTTC CASSPRTENYGYTF TRBV18 NA NA TRBJ1-2
TGTGCCAGCAGCTTGCAGCCAGGAGGAGGCTCTGGGGCCAACGTCCTGACTTTC CASSLQPGGGSGANVLTF TRBV5-5 NA NA TRBJ2-6
TGTGCCAGCAGCTTCATAGCGGGGGGGAACACCGGGGAGCTGTTTTTT CASSFIAGGNTGELFF TRBV7-2 TRBD2 NA TRBJ2-2